This TCR beta chain appears in the sequencing data of a study of CD8+ T cells in alopecia areata. Collected material from alopecia areata patients comprised lesional scalp punch biopsies and peripheral blood. From PBMCs, CD4+ and CD8+ T cells were sorted. The junction had 9 bases not matched to a gene; V was cut back by 8 bases and J by 1 base. The germline V gene has CDR1 SGHRS and CDR2 YFSETQ. The CDR3 extends over 15 amino acids. Following RNA extraction, reverse transcription yielded cDNA that acted as the sequencing template. TCRdb's table, derived via immunoSEQ multiplex PCR, lists solely in-frame clones and lacks some. Of around 69,000 clones listed, roughly 60% are singletons.

The chain carries TRBV5-1 and TRBJ1-1, with 9 bases identical to TRBD1. This TCR derives from a human donor with alopecia areata. This sample comprised CD8+ T cells sorted from blood, obtained at week 0. The CDR3 loop is CASEPDRGGNTEAFF. The CDR3 nucleotides are TGCGCCAGTGAACCGGACAGGGGAGGGAACACTGAAGCTTTCTTT.